The T cell receptor (beta chain) described here comes from a study of blood T cell repertoires in COVID-19 (dated by TCRdb to about 2020). Background on the whole study: Samples covering the acute and convalescent phases of COVID-19 were provided by collaborators in the United States, Italy and Spain. The prospective study material was composed of cDNA or gDNA derived from T cells, B-cell-depleted T cells, or PBMCs. Subjects who had been exposed to COVID-19, were actively infected with it, or had recovered from it provided the deeply sampled blood TCRbeta repertoires that made up the dataset. The repertoires were released in a freely available public database meant as a resource for research on the immune response to SARS-CoV-2. The samples were drawn from the first 160 participants of the ongoing ImmuneRACE study and from some 1,300 subjects provided by 6 global collaborators. Nearly every sample came with metadata listing a de-identified subject ID, COVID-19 status, age in years and sex. Where HLA class I and class II types were available, the types were taken from metadata supplied by the sample provider, not from assay-based typing. Broad study findings and their caveats: How much clinical and demographic metadata was included differed by source and by participant, and the metadata was provided uncurated.

Trimming removed 2 bases from V and 7 bases from J, leaving 18 bases between the germline ends. From the germline V gene (reference sequence), CDR1 is SGHNT and CDR2 is YYREEE. Including cysteine and phenylalanine, the CDR3 has 15 amino acids. The only DNA kept is the CDR3, 45 bases in frame from the first base. Participants in the prospective study were aged about 18 to 89 years, lived in 20 to 25 United States geographic areas, and enrolled through a virtual design. Cohort assignment in the prospective study relied on participant-reported clinical history from a screening survey and a study questionnaire. Recovered participants in ImmuneRACE Cohort 3 were defined by two consecutive negative NP/OP PCR tests, clearance by a healthcare professional, or resolution of symptoms. Each participant in the prospective study had whole blood, serum and a nasopharyngeal or oropharyngeal swab collected by mobile phlebotomists. Participants in the prospective study had the option to provide additional blood draws and questionnaires over a 2-month period. Blood samples from the prospective study were shipped frozen or at room temperature prior to DNA extraction.

TCRbeta CDR3 regions were amplified from genomic DNA using the immunoSEQ Assay, a bias-controlled multiplex PCR. As for the authors' bioinformatics: Nucleated cell counts per sample were estimated from amplification of reference gene primers within the assay. To quantify the absolute abundance of each unique TCRbeta CDR3 rearrangement, sequence reads were collapsed and filtered. Productive Simpson clonality was computed per sample as the square root of Simpson's diversity index over productive rearrangements. Held by TCRdb, this immuneACCESS table contains in-frame sequences only and omits some clones. Under half of the omission traces to an unresolved V gene where checked; the cause of the rest is unknown. V, J and clone size were drawn from that table, and D and trimming were deduced from the DNA. In all, the sample holds approximately 500,000 clones, and approximately 88% of those were seen once. The top ten hold 1.5% to 2% of the sample.

On this clone: The antigen it binds to is not known. No base quality values were provided; no much bigger clone lies one nucleotide off.

The chain is assembled from TRBV5-4 and TRBJ1-1; the D gene is possibly TRBD1, with 5 bases matching. The clonotype originates from a woman aged 35 to 49 who had recovered from COVID-19. The sequenced sample was PBMCs or T cells enriched from blood (not recorded which). The CDR3 has the sequence CASSLVPDRRNEAFF. In nucleotides, the sequence is TGTGCCAGCAGCTTAGTCCCCGACAGACGAAATGAAGCTTTCTTT.